The table lists the clone carrying this T cell receptor beta chain with a few counts. The antigen is not known. The entry originates in a study of blood T cells in healthy people across ages. Total RNA, at least 5.5 micrograms per sample, came from PBMCs. Study-wide results and limits: Because donor CMV status was unknown, expanded clonotype changes were possibly confounded.

The germline CDR1 and CDR2 sequences are SEHNR and FQNEAQ (reference sequence). The ends were cut back, 5 bases at V and 5 bases at J, with 9 bases in the middle. This CDR3 is built from 12 residues. A second about 7 to 12 cycle PCR used barcoded and J-beta primers. Each of the samples gave a minimum of 2.5 million paired-end reads that contained CDR3. TCRdb reprocessed the 5' RACE reads via MiXCR and lists one record per CDR3 protein. The sample holds over 1,500,000 distinct CDR3 sequences, 40% to 55% seen once. The rearrangement uses TRBV7-9 and TRBJ1-2; D gene ambiguous. The clonotype originates from a woman aged 40-49 years in good health. What was sequenced was blood. CDR3 in amino acids: CASSPPPYGYTF. CDR3 DNA sequence: TGTGCCAGCAGCCCCCCCCCGTATGGCTACACCTTC.